This is a list of T cell receptor beta chains from one sample in a study of T cells expressing NK-cell markers. TCRdb re-called the 5' RACE reads, yielding one record per CDR3 amino acid sequence without DNA. Found here are around 260,000 distinct CDR3 sequences; the top ten clones hold about 4%. Sequencing was carried out using blood T cells: a sorted CD56 or NKG2C T cell subset, CD4+ or CD8+ T cells, or bulk PBMC T cells (not recorded which). Receptors were obtained from a woman between 18 and 69 years old in good health. Each CDR3 is given with its conserved first and last residue.

TRBJ2-2 | TRBV19 | CASSISGGELFF
TRBJ1-6 | TRBV18 | CASSPRRENSPLHF
TRBJ2-3 | TRBV14 | CASSPNWEGDTQYF
TRBJ2-1 | TRBV11-2 | CASSLGGGSPFF
TRBJ2-1 | TRBV2 | CASSEWNSAVNEQFF
TRBJ1-1 | TRBV5-1 | CASSRTGDSSTEAFF
TRBJ1-1 | TRBV18 | CASSRDSNTEAFF
TRBJ1-4 | TRBV5-5 | CASSLRWTVNEKLFF
TRBJ2-1 | TRBV20-1 | CSVGVVVPNEQFF
TRBJ2-5 | TRBV18 | CASSKTGAQETQYF
TRBJ2-1 | TRBV20-1 | CSARPPLAGGRNEQFF
TRBJ2-1 | TRBV20-1 | CSAREGSLNEQFF
TRBJ2-6 | TRBV20-1 | CSASKGASGANVLTF
TRBJ2-1 | TRBV6-2/TRBV6-3 | CASRGTGAQAGAPDNEQFF
TRBJ1-1 | TRBV28 | CASSFRFFRGNTEAFF
TRBJ1-3 | TRBV6-5 | CASSYRGGNTIYF
TRBJ2-3 | TRBV27 | CASKYSTSGSVTQYF
TRBJ2-5 | TRBV11-2 | CASSPQGFQETQYF
TRBJ2-1 | TRBV30 | CAWSALSSYNEQFF
TRBJ2-1 | TRBV12-3/TRBV12-4 | CASRMILAGYNEQFF
TRBJ2-4 | TRBV30 | CAWIPRVGLIAKNIQYF
TRBJ2-3 | TRBV30 | CAWGRDAFTDTQYF
TRBJ2-1 | TRBV24-1 | CATSDPDRGSYNEQFF
TRBJ1-2 | TRBV5-1 | CASTTGNYGYTF
TRBJ2-1 | TRBV11-2 | CASTTGLTYNEQFF
TRBJ1-5 | TRBV7-2 | CASSQIGTGGFQPQHF
TRBJ2-7 | TRBV20-1 | CSARYRAGYEQYF
TRBJ1-6 | TRBV29-1 | CSVGQGDNSPLHF
TRBJ2-5 | TRBV4-1 | CASSQGEGREDQYF
TRBJ2-5 | TRBV5-6 | CASSLVGQGAETQYF
TRBJ2-3 | TRBV7-3 | CASSPRTSGGLDTQYF
TRBJ1-1 | TRBV20-1 | CSAPGQGVVGAFF
TRBJ2-6 | TRBV30 | CAWSVWGGTGANVLTF
TRBJ1-2 | TRBV15 | CATEANYGYTF
TRBJ2-1 | TRBV5-1 | CASTFPGLASYNEQFF
TRBJ2-3 | TRBV12-3/TRBV12-4 | CASSLGRVDTQYF
TRBJ1-5 | TRBV18 | CASSATGGPSNQPQHF
TRBJ1-2 | TRBV20-1 | CSAPGQGVYGYTF
TRBJ2-5 | TRBV3-1 | CASSETRPEETQYF
TRBJ2-5 | TRBV7-9 | CASSLLSSIQETQYF
TRBJ1-1 | TRBV10-3 | CAIRDRENTEAFF
TRBJ1-6 | TRBV5-1 | CTSSGPNSPLHF
TRBJ2-7 | TRBV6-5 | CASRDSVGEQYF
TRBJ2-1 | TRBV20-1 | CSASLGLPIYNEQFF
TRBJ1-5 | TRBV20-1 | CSASVGGDSNQPQHF
TRBJ2-3 | TRBV4-3 | CASSLAPASVSTDTQYF
TRBJ2-3 | TRBV6-5 | CASSYPGQGAQYF
TRBJ1-6 | TRBV11-2 | CASSVTGFDNSPLHF
TRBJ1-6 | TRBV12-3/TRBV12-4 | CASSQRLGSPLHF
TRBJ2-5 | TRBV18 | CASSPPGHPQETQYF
TRBJ1-5 | TRBV12-3/TRBV12-4 | CASMGGLNNQPQHF
TRBJ1-2 | TRBV4-3 | CASSQSGYGYTF
TRBJ2-1 | TRBV5-1 | CASSLAAMSSYNEQFF